This T cell receptor beta chain was captured in a study of breast tumors, draining lymph nodes, adjacent tissues. Samples came from axillary lymph nodes draining the breast cancer. TCRdb called the multiplex PCR reads again in MiXCR, with one record for every CDR3 protein. The sample holds about 300,000 distinct CDR3 sequences, 30% seen once. Looked up from germline, CDR1 is LGHDT and CDR2 is YNNKEL (reference sequence). CDR3 length: 12 amino acids. Trimming left V 2 bases short and J 3 bases short, with 5 bases between. This receptor was taken from a female donor with breast cancer. Some clones in this sample may be carry-over from other donors' samples. The sample consisted of axillary lymph node tissue. V gene TRBV3-1 combines with J gene TRBJ2-7; the D is unclear. CDR3 sequence (DNA): TGTGCCAGCAGCCAAAATTACTACGAGCAGTACTTC. Translating gives CASSQNYYEQYF.